The clone carrying this TCR beta chain is a singleton in its sample. Enrollment of patients from Seattle took place during active infection, with longitudinal follow-up. This sample is drawn from a study of blood T cell repertoires in COVID-19. For the study at large: Collection of acute and convalescent COVID-19 samples took place in the United States, Italy and Spain. In each case, the material was cDNA or gDNA derived from T cells, B-cell-depleted T cells, or PBMCs.

Trimming at V came to 4 bases and at J to 7 bases, leaving 7 bases not matched to a gene. From germline, CDR1 is SGHRS and CDR2 YFSETQ. The CDR3 is 16 residues long. As originally analysed: Reference gene primer amplification gave estimated nucleated cell counts. The data were produced by immunoSEQ multiplex PCR, yet TCRdb's version contains in-frame clones alone and is incomplete. Clone size and V and J calls were adopted from that table, with D and trimming inferred from the DNA. In the table there are 220,000 or so clones, roughly four fifths of which are singletons. This receptor was obtained from an elderly woman with COVID-19, enrolled during active disease. Sequencing was carried out using peripheral blood. The genes are TRBV5-1 and TRBJ2-2; 13 bases are a match to TRBD2. Here the CDR3 DNA reads TGCGCCAGCAGCCCCGGACTAGCGGGGGTCTACGGGGAGCTGTTTTTT. This translates into CASSPGLAGVYGELFF.